This T cell receptor beta chain was profiled in a study of T cell changes during pregnancy in multiple sclerosis. Germline V CDR1 and CDR2: LNHDA, SQIVND (reference sequence). CDR3 size: 15 residues. V trimming: 3 bases; J trimming: 4 bases; junction bases outside the gene matches: 5. Profiling relied on immunoSEQ multiplex PCR, and the TCRdb table lists in-frame clones only, not all of them. This table holds about 24,000 clones, 85% to 90% found once. The clonotype originates from a female donor in good health, enrolled as a control in a pregnancy study. Sequenced material: CD4+ T cells from peripheral blood mononuclear cells, taken in the first trimester of pregnancy. The chain links TRBV19 to TRBJ2-1, with 8 bases matching TRBD2. CDR3 bases: TGTGCCAGTAGTATGAGCGGGAGCTGGTACAATGAGCAGTTCTTC. Residues: CASSMSGSWYNEQFF.